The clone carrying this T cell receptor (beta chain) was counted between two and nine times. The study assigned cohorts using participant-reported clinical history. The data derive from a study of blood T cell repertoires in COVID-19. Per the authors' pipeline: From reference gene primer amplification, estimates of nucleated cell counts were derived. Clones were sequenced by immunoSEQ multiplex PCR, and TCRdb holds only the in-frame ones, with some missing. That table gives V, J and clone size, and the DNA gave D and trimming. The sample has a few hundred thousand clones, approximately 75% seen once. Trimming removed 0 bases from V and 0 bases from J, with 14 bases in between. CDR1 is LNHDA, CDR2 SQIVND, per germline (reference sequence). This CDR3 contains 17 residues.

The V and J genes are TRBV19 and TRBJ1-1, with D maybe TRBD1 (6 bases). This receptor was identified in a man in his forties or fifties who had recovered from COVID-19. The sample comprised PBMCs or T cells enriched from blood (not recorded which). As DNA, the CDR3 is TGTGCCAGTAGTATAGAACAGGGCCCCTTTATGAACACTGAAGCTTTCTTT. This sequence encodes CASSIEQGPFMNTEAFF.